Listed below are T cell receptor beta chains from one sample, sequenced in a study of regulatory T cells in long-lasting Graves disease. Each CDR3 protein gets one entry after TCRdb re-called the multiplex PCR reads with MiXCR. Of about 540,000 distinct CDR3 sequences in the sample, 13% were seen once. These data are also associated with another study on T cells in Graves' hyperthyroidism and ophthalmopathy.

Sample: peripheral blood mononuclear cells (PBMCs), taken at new diagnosis, from a patient treated with antithyroid drugs. The source of these receptors is a man aged 30-40 years with Graves disease. Both conserved end residues are part of each CDR3.

V gene: TRBV5-6; CDR3 protein: CASTFSLRQGNTIYF
V gene: TRBV2; CDR3 protein: CASRRGSSSYEQYF
V gene: TRBV7-9; CDR3 protein: CASSSRTSGGGETQYF
V gene: TRBV5-1; CDR3 protein: CASSLSTDSSYEQYF
V gene: TRBV12-3/TRBV12-4; CDR3 protein: CASSLWGWDTGELFF
V gene: TRBV27; CDR3 protein: CASSLSGLIFGYTF
V gene: TRBV4-2; CDR3 protein: CASSQDVDTGELFF
V gene: TRBV19; CDR3 protein: CASKRGPESPEQFF
V gene: TRBV11-2; CDR3 protein: CASSFGLLAGKGETQYF
V gene: TRBV20-1; CDR3 protein: CSANPSEGGSRDTQYF
V gene: TRBV5-1; CDR3 protein: CASSLEPGNQPQHF
V gene: TRBV7-9; CDR3 protein: CASSLVGTDNQPQHF
V gene: TRBV6-2/TRBV6-3; CDR3 protein: CASREGGAADTQYF
V gene: TRBV27; CDR3 protein: CASSWGTQETQYF
V gene: TRBV7-9; CDR3 protein: CASSQSRDEQFF
V gene: TRBV5-1; CDR3 protein: CASSLSGTSGTSGNERFF
V gene: TRBV11-1; CDR3 protein: CASSPQEGYGYTF